This T cell receptor beta chain came from a study of shared clonotypes between healthy human individuals. In the study overall: Researchers assigned three CD4 naive, three CD4 memory, two CD8 naive and one CD8 memory plate to each donor.

V was shortened by 6 bases and J by 4 bases, with 9 bases between the two germline ends. The CDR3 has 11 amino acids. The germline CDR1 and CDR2 sequences are SQVTM and ANQGSEA. Genomic DNA from each subset was divided evenly over several immunoSEQ plates. TCRdb's table, derived via immunoSEQ multiplex PCR, lists solely in-frame clones and lacks some. Of roughly 110,000 clones in the sample, roughly two thirds were seen once. The sample was memory CD8+ T cells sorted from blood. Subset given: CD45RO+ cells pooled with CCR7-negative TemRA cells. The source is a woman in her thirties in good health. This chain uses TRBV29-1 with TRBJ1-2, with D possibly matching TRBD1 (5 bases). CDR3: CSVTGLYGYTF. The CDR3 DNA sequence: TGCAGCGTAACAGGACTCTATGGCTACACCTTC.